This TCR beta chain appears in the sequencing data of a study of CD8 T cells in Susac syndrome. The RNA input was about 0.5 to 1 ug, and it was reverse transcribed with random hexamers. Amplification of TCR beta CDR3 across 54 Vbeta and 13 Jbeta was performed with immunoSEQ multiplex PCR. A single record per CDR3 protein comes from TCRdb applying MiXCR to the immunoSEQ multiplex PCR reads. This table holds some 70,000 distinct CDR3 sequences, approximately 96% found once. The CDR3 is made up of 14 amino acids. The V gene end was trimmed by 3 bases and the J gene end by 3 bases; junction bases not matched to a gene: 5. Negative isolation was used for CD8+ and CD4+ T cells, and FACS enrichment was applied to TEMRA cells.

The clonotype was recovered from a human donor with multiple sclerosis. The V gene is TRBV23-1, the J gene TRBJ2-7; 7 bases are a match to TRBD2. TRBV23-1 belongs to the ORF category, with a function that is uncertain. Sequencing was done on a sample of CD8+ T cells from PBMCs. DNA of the CDR3: TGCGCCAGCAGTCAGGGGGGGATAGACTACGAGCAGTACTTC. Translation: CASSQGGIDYEQYF.